A selection of T cell receptor beta chains follows, all from one sample in a study of T cell responses to AZD1222 COVID-19 vaccine. Clones were read by immunoSEQ multiplex PCR, and TCRdb kept only the in-frame ones, dropping some. This sample has about 92,000 clones, with about 90% found just once. Sequencing was performed on peripheral blood, taken on day 0 of AZD1222 vaccination. These receptors all come from an adult in good health. CDR3s include the opening cysteine and the closing phenylalanine or tryptophan. Each record gives: D gene, clone size, J gene, V gene, CDR3 DNA, CDR3 protein. A D gene is named only where the DNA matches it firmly. Clone size appears in some rows only: once, few, many, or a class for an expanded clone.

d_call: NA; clone_size: NA; j_call: TRBJ2-4; v_call: TRBV5-5; cdr3_nt: TGTGCCAGCAGCATAGGGGTGCAAAACATTCAGTACTTC; cdr3_aa: CASSIGVQNIQYF
d_call: NA; clone_size: NA; j_call: TRBJ2-2; v_call: TRBV14; cdr3_nt: TGTGCCAGCAGTCGGAACCCGGACACCGGGGAGCTGTTTTTT; cdr3_aa: CASSRNPDTGELFF
d_call: TRBD1; clone_size: NA; j_call: TRBJ1-3; v_call: TRBV12-3/TRBV12-4; cdr3_nt: TGTGCCAGCAGAACAGGGGAAAACACCATATATTTT; cdr3_aa: CASRTGENTIYF
d_call: NA; clone_size: NA; j_call: TRBJ1-2; v_call: TRBV5-6; cdr3_nt: TGTGCCAGCCAAGAGGCAGCTCTCTATGGCTACACCTTC; cdr3_aa: CASQEAALYGYTF
d_call: TRBD2; clone_size: NA; j_call: TRBJ2-3; v_call: TRBV3-1/TRBV3-2; cdr3_nt: TGTGCCAGCAGCCAGGACTTGACGGGAGGGCCCGATACGCAGTATTTT; cdr3_aa: CASSQDLTGGPDTQYF
d_call: NA; clone_size: NA; j_call: TRBJ1-6; v_call: TRBV27; cdr3_nt: TGTGCCAGCAGTTTAATTGCCCCTCCACGGGTAAATTCACCCCTCCACTTT; cdr3_aa: CASSLIAPPRVNSPLHF
d_call: TRBD1; clone_size: NA; j_call: TRBJ1-5; v_call: TRBV6-5; cdr3_nt: TGTGCCAGCAGCCAGACAGGGATCAATCAGCCCCAGCATTTT; cdr3_aa: CASSQTGINQPQHF
d_call: NA; clone_size: NA; j_call: TRBJ2-7; v_call: TRBV4-3; cdr3_nt: TGCGCCAGCAGCCAAGAAGAGGGAGAGTTATACGAGCAGTACTTC; cdr3_aa: CASSQEEGELYEQYF
d_call: TRBD2; clone_size: NA; j_call: TRBJ2-2; v_call: TRBV9; cdr3_nt: TGTGCCAGCAGCGGGGGACTAGCGGGAGTAGGTGTCACCGGGGAGCTGTTTTTT; cdr3_aa: CASSGGLAGVGVTGELFF
d_call: NA; clone_size: NA; j_call: TRBJ1-2; v_call: TRBV28; cdr3_nt: TGTGCCAGCACCACGAGGACGGACTATGGCTACACCTTC; cdr3_aa: CASTTRTDYGYTF
d_call: NA; clone_size: NA; j_call: TRBJ2-5; v_call: TRBV5-5; cdr3_nt: TGTGCCAGCAGCCGTTGGTTTAGCGGTCAAGAGACCCAGTACTTC; cdr3_aa: CASSRWFSGQETQYF
d_call: TRBD2; clone_size: NA; j_call: TRBJ2-7; v_call: TRBV3-1/TRBV3-2; cdr3_nt: TGTGCCAGCAGCCAAGATCTTAGGGCTAGCGGGAGTGGTGAGCAGTACTTC; cdr3_aa: CASSQDLRASGSGEQYF
d_call: NA; clone_size: NA; j_call: TRBJ2-7; v_call: TRBV18; cdr3_nt: TGTGCCAGCTCCCCTGAGGAGAAAGCCGAGCAGTACTTC; cdr3_aa: CASSPEEKAEQYF
d_call: NA; clone_size: NA; j_call: TRBJ1-2; v_call: TRBV6-5; cdr3_nt: TGTGCCAGCACCCTGGGGAGGGCGAGGGGCTACACCTTC; cdr3_aa: CASTLGRARGYTF
d_call: TRBD2; clone_size: NA; j_call: TRBJ2-7; v_call: TRBV6-5; cdr3_nt: TGTGCCAGCAGCCGGGGACTAGTAGAAGGCTACGAGCAGTACTTC; cdr3_aa: CASSRGLVEGYEQYF
d_call: TRBD2; clone_size: NA; j_call: TRBJ2-1; v_call: TRBV7-2; cdr3_nt: TGTGCCAGCACCCTCGTGGGTAGCGGGATAAGCTCCTACAATGAGCAGTTCTTC; cdr3_aa: CASTLVGSGISSYNEQFF
d_call: NA; clone_size: once; j_call: TRBJ2-5; v_call: TRBV5-1; cdr3_nt: TGCGCCAGCAGCTCCATGGGTTGGGGACAACCCATAGGGGAGACCCAGTACTTC; cdr3_aa: CASSSMGWGQPIGETQYF
d_call: TRBD1; clone_size: NA; j_call: TRBJ2-1; v_call: TRBV18; cdr3_nt: TGTGCCAGCTCACCATCTAAGACAGGGTTGATCGAGCAGTTCTTC; cdr3_aa: CASSPSKTGLIEQFF
d_call: NA; clone_size: NA; j_call: TRBJ1-5; v_call: TRBV7-3; cdr3_nt: TGTGCCAGCAGCTCGACAGCCCTCAATCAGCCCCAGCATTTT; cdr3_aa: CASSSTALNQPQHF
d_call: TRBD2; clone_size: NA; j_call: TRBJ2-7; v_call: TRBV5-4; cdr3_nt: TGTGCCAGCAGCCCGACTAGCGGGGCACCGTCAATCAGTCAGCAGTACTTC; cdr3_aa: CASSPTSGAPSISQQYF
d_call: NA; clone_size: NA; j_call: TRBJ2-2; v_call: TRBV6-4; cdr3_nt: TGTGCCAGCAGTCTGGACAACACCGGGGAGCTGTTTTTT; cdr3_aa: CASSLDNTGELFF
d_call: TRBD1; clone_size: NA; j_call: TRBJ2-5; v_call: TRBV6-2/TRBV6-3; cdr3_nt: TGTGCCAGCAGTTATGATACAGGGGGCTCAGAGACCCAGTACTTC; cdr3_aa: CASSYDTGGSETQYF
d_call: TRBD1; clone_size: NA; j_call: TRBJ2-5; v_call: TRBV6-2/TRBV6-3; cdr3_nt: TGTGCCAGCAGCCAGGGGGCGGAGGGAGAGACCCAGTACTTC; cdr3_aa: CASSQGAEGETQYF
d_call: NA; clone_size: NA; j_call: TRBJ2-5; v_call: TRBV28; cdr3_nt: TGTGCCAGCACCGGGTGGCGAGAGACCCAGTACTTC; cdr3_aa: CASTGWRETQYF
d_call: TRBD1; clone_size: NA; j_call: TRBJ2-5; v_call: TRBV2; cdr3_nt: TGTGCCAGCAGATTGACAGGGGAGGAGACCCAGTACTTC; cdr3_aa: CASRLTGEETQYF
d_call: NA; clone_size: NA; j_call: TRBJ1-4; v_call: TRBV19; cdr3_nt: TGTGCCAGTAGTAAGGGACGTCGGACGGACGAAAAACTGTTTTTT; cdr3_aa: CASSKGRRTDEKLFF
d_call: NA; clone_size: NA; j_call: TRBJ2-7; v_call: TRBV28; cdr3_nt: TGTGCCAGCAGCCTTACAGGGCACGAGCAGTACTTC; cdr3_aa: CASSLTGHEQYF
d_call: NA; clone_size: NA; j_call: TRBJ2-7; v_call: TRBV9; cdr3_nt: TGTGCCAGCAGCCCCCCGGCCGGACAGGAGCAGTACTTC; cdr3_aa: CASSPPAGQEQYF
d_call: TRBD1; clone_size: NA; j_call: TRBJ2-7; v_call: TRBV27; cdr3_nt: TGTGCCAGCAGGCCCTCAGGGGGCCCGAACGAGCAGTACTTC; cdr3_aa: CASRPSGGPNEQYF
d_call: TRBD1; clone_size: NA; j_call: TRBJ2-5; v_call: TRBV18; cdr3_nt: TGTGCCAGCTCACCACAGGACAGGGAAGAGACCCAGTACTTC; cdr3_aa: CASSPQDREETQYF
d_call: TRBD2; clone_size: NA; j_call: TRBJ2-1; v_call: TRBV18; cdr3_nt: TGTGCCAGCTCACTCAAGACTAGCGGGAGTGCCTACAATGAGCAGTTCTTC; cdr3_aa: CASSLKTSGSAYNEQFF
d_call: TRBD2; clone_size: NA; j_call: TRBJ2-7; v_call: TRBV7-2; cdr3_nt: TGTGCCAGCAGCTTAGTTTCTAGCGGGCCGGGAGAGCAGTACTTC; cdr3_aa: CASSLVSSGPGEQYF
d_call: NA; clone_size: NA; j_call: TRBJ2-1; v_call: TRBV28; cdr3_nt: TGTGCCAGCAGTTACGGGCATGAGCAGTTCTTC; cdr3_aa: CASSYGHEQFF
d_call: TRBD2; clone_size: NA; j_call: TRBJ2-1; v_call: TRBV19; cdr3_nt: TGTGCCAGTAGAACGCGGGAGGGAGGCTACAATGAGCAGTTCTTC; cdr3_aa: CASRTREGGYNEQFF
d_call: TRBD1; clone_size: NA; j_call: TRBJ2-6; v_call: TRBV5-6; cdr3_nt: TGTGCCAGCAGCGGGTGGACAGGGGGCGCGGGGGCCAACGTCCTGACTTTC; cdr3_aa: CASSGWTGGAGANVLTF
d_call: NA; clone_size: NA; j_call: TRBJ2-6; v_call: TRBV7-3; cdr3_nt: TGTGCCAGCAGCCGATTCGAGAAAGGGAGCTCTGGGGCCAACGTCCTGACTTTC; cdr3_aa: CASSRFEKGSSGANVLTF
d_call: TRBD2; clone_size: NA; j_call: TRBJ2-1; v_call: TRBV20-1; cdr3_nt: TGCAGTGCTAGTGGGGGCCTCTTGGGACTAGTTCTAGGTGAGCAGTTCTTC; cdr3_aa: CSASGGLLGLVLGEQFF
d_call: TRBD2; clone_size: NA; j_call: TRBJ2-5; v_call: TRBV25-1; cdr3_nt: TGTGCCAGCAGACTAGCGGGAGCAGAGACCCAGTACTTC; cdr3_aa: CASRLAGAETQYF
d_call: NA; clone_size: NA; j_call: TRBJ2-4; v_call: TRBV5-6; cdr3_nt: TGTGCCAGCAGCCCAGAGATAGCCAAAAACATTCAGTACTTC; cdr3_aa: CASSPEIAKNIQYF
d_call: NA; clone_size: NA; j_call: TRBJ2-7; v_call: TRBV4-3; cdr3_nt: TGCGCCAGCAGCCAAGTGGCGAACTCCTACGAGCAGTACTTC; cdr3_aa: CASSQVANSYEQYF
d_call: TRBD2; clone_size: NA; j_call: TRBJ2-1; v_call: TRBV9; cdr3_nt: TGTGCCAGCAGCCCGGGACTAGAGTCTTATAATGAGCAGTTCTTC; cdr3_aa: CASSPGLESYNEQFF
d_call: NA; clone_size: NA; j_call: TRBJ1-6; v_call: TRBV6-6; cdr3_nt: TGTGCCAGCAGGGCAGGGAAGGATTCACCCCTCCACTTT; cdr3_aa: CASRAGKDSPLHF
d_call: NA; clone_size: NA; j_call: TRBJ1-3; v_call: TRBV4-1; cdr3_nt: TGCGCCAGCAGCCAAAGGGGCGAAGGGTTCGGAAACACCATATATTTT; cdr3_aa: CASSQRGEGFGNTIYF
d_call: NA; clone_size: NA; j_call: TRBJ2-2; v_call: TRBV6-6; cdr3_nt: TGTGCCAGCAGTTCCTCCGGGGCCGGTGGCGGGGAGCTGTTTTTT; cdr3_aa: CASSSSGAGGGELFF
d_call: NA; clone_size: NA; j_call: TRBJ2-7; v_call: TRBV30; cdr3_nt: TGTGCCTGGAGTCCCACCTCCTACGAGCAGTACTTC; cdr3_aa: CAWSPTSYEQYF
d_call: NA; clone_size: NA; j_call: TRBJ2-2; v_call: TRBV28; cdr3_nt: TGTGCCAGCAGTTTAAGGCAGGGGACGGGCGGGGAGCTGTTTTTT; cdr3_aa: CASSLRQGTGGELFF
d_call: NA; clone_size: NA; j_call: TRBJ2-4; v_call: TRBV7-3; cdr3_nt: TGTGCCAGCAGCTTAGGATTTCAGGGGAAAAACATTCAGTACTTC; cdr3_aa: CASSLGFQGKNIQYF